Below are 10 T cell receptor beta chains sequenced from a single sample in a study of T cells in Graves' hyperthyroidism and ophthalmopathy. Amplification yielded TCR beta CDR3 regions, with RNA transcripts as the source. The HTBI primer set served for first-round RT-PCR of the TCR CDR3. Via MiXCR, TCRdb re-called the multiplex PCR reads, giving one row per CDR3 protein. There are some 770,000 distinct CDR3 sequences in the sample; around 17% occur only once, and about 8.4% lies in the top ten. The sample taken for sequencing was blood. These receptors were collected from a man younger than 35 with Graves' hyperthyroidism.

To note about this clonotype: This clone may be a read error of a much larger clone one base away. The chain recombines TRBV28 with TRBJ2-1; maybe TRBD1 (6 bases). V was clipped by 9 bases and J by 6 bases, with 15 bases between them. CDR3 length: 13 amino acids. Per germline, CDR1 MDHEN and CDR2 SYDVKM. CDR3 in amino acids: CASTRDTPNEQFF. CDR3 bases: TGTGCCAGTACCCGGGACACTCCCAATGAGCAGTTCTTC.

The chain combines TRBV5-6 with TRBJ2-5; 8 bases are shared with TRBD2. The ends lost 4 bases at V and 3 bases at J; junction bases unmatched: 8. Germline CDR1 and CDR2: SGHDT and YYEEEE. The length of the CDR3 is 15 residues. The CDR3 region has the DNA TGTGCCAGCAGCATCGGGACTAGAAATAAAGAGACCCAGTACTTC. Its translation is CASSIGTRNKETQYF. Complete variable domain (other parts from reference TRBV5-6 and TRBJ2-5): DAGVTQSPTHLIKTRGQQVTLRCSPKSGHDTVSWYQQALGQGPQFIFQYYEEEERQRGNFPDRFSGHQFPNYSSELNVNALLLGDSALYLCASSIGTRNKETQYFGPGTRLLVL.

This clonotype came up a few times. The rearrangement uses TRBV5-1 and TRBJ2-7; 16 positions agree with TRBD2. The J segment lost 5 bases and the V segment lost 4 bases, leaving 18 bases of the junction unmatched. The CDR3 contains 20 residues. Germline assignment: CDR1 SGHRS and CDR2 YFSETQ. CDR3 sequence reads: CASSPRPGTSGRAVWDEQYF. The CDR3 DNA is TGCGCCAGCAGCCCCCGACCCGGGACTAGCGGGAGGGCCGTATGGGACGAGCAGTACTTC.

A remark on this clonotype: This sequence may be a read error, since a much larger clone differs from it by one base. The CDR3 region has the DNA TGTGCCAGCAGCGAACAGGGGGAATCTGGGGCCAACGCCCTGACTTTC. This translates into CASSEQGESGANALTF. This chain joins TRBV28 and TRBJ2-6; 8 bases match TRBD1. The CDR3 length is 16 residues. Germline CDR1 reads MDHEN; CDR2 reads SYDVKM.

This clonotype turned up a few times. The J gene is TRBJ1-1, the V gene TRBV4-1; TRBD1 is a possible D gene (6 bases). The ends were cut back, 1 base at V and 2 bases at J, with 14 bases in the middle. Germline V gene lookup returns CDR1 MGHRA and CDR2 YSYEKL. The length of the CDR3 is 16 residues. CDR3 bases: TGCGCCAGCAGCCAAGGTGGGGGGCGCAAAAACACTGAAGCTTTCTTT. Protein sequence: CASSQGGGRKNTEAFF.

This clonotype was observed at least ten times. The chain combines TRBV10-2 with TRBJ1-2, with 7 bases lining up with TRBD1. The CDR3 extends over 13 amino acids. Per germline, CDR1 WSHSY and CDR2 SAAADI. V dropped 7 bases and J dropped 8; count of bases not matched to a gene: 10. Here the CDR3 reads CASNYNRGTGYTF. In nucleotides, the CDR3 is TGCGCCAGCAATTATAACAGGGGAACAGGCTACACCTTC.

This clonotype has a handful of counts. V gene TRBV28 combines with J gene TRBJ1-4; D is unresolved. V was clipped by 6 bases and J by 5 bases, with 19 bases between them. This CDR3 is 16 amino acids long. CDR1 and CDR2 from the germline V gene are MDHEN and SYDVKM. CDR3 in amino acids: CASRPPWEDPNEKLFF. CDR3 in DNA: TGTGCCAGCAGACCACCCTGGGAAGACCCAAATGAAAAACTGTTTTTT. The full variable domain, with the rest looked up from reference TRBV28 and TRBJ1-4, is DVKVTQSSRYLVKRTGEKVFLECVQDMDHENMFWYRQDPGLGLRLIYFSYDVKMKEKGDIPEGYSVSREKKERFSLILESASTNQTSMYLCASRPPWEDPNEKLFFGSGTQLSVL.

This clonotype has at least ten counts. CDR3 nucleotides: TGTGCCATCAGCCAAGCAGTAAACACTGAAGCTTTCTTT. Protein sequence: CAISQAVNTEAFF. This sequence joins TRBV10-3 and TRBJ1-1; D is undetermined. CDR3 length equals 13 residues. The germline V gene has CDR1 ENHRY and CDR2 SYGVKD. V was cut by 6 bases and J by 2 bases, with 10 bases left in between.

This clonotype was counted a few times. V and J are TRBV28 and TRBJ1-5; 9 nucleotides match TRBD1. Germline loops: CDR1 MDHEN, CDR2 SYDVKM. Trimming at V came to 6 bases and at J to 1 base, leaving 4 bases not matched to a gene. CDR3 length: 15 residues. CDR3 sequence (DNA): TGTGCCAGCAGGTCGGACAGGGGAAGCAATCAGCCCCAGCATTTT. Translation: CASRSDRGSNQPQHF.

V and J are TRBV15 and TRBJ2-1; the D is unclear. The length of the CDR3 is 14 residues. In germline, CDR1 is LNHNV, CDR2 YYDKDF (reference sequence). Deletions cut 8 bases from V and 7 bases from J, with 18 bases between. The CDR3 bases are TGTGCCACCCTGTCTGCCGACCAGAGGAATGAGCAGTTCTTC. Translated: CATLSADQRNEQFF.